Detailed here is one T cell receptor (beta chain). This specimen comes from a study of shared clonotypes between healthy human individuals. Several immunoSEQ 96-well plates shared each subset's DNA, each plate a replicate. The data were produced by immunoSEQ multiplex PCR, yet TCRdb's version contains in-frame clones alone and is incomplete. The sample lists more than 2 million clones; 85% to 95% were seen once. The CDR3 runs 13 residues. Germline V gene lookup returns CDR1 ENHRY and CDR2 SYGVKD. Trimming removed 10 bases at V and 2 bases at J, with 14 bases between. The chain has TRBV10-3 and TRBJ2-5, with a weak D call TRBD2 (6 bases). The sequencing sample was made of naive CD4+ T cells sorted from blood. The subset here: CD45RA+ positively selected. This TCR derives from a man aged 18 to 30 in good health. The CDR3 protein is CATYSGYQETQYF. CDR3 DNA: TGTGCCACCTATAGCGGCTATCAAGAGACCCAGTACTTC.